This T cell receptor beta chain was identified in a study of read filtering for tumor transcriptome and immune sequencing. Study overall: Eight or nine patients were R-ISS I, about 16 were R-ISS II, 6 or 7 were R-ISS III. After DNase treatment, RNA was made into whole-transcriptome libraries. General study points: The CD138-negative fraction was mixed bone marrow immune cells, not pure T cells. IR-seq and RNA-seq agreed better without single-read clonotypes.

The sample holds a few counts of this clonotype. Its antigen is unknown. This library used 300 to 500 ng RNA and molecular barcoded adaptors spanning alpha/delta and beta/gamma chains. TCRdb analysed the reads with MiXCR anew, one entry per CDR3 protein. The top ten clones hold 14% to 15% of a sample with fewer than 100,000 distinct CDR3 sequences, around an eighth of them seen once. The receptor's source is a donor aged 40 or older with multiple myeloma. The specimen sequenced was a population of CD138-negative cells sorted from bone marrow.

The CDR3 loop reads CASSRGTGTGNNEQFF. The CDR3 DNA reads as TGTGCCAGCAGCCGAGGGACCGGGACAGGTAACAATGAGCAGTTCTTC. The rearrangement uses TRBV7-6 and TRBJ2-1, with 8 bases matching TRBD1. This CDR3 region has 16 residues. Germline loops: CDR1 SGHVS, CDR2 FNYEAQ. The trim removed 5 bases at V and 5 bases at J, leaving 11 bases unmatched. The full variable domain, its missing parts supplied by reference TRBV7-6 and TRBJ2-1, is GAGVSQSPRYKVTKRGQDVALRCDPISGHVSLYWYRQALGQGPEFLTYFNYEAQQDKSGLPNDRFSAERPEGSISTLTIQRTEQRDSAMYRCASSRGTGTGNNEQFFGPGTRLTVL.